The next 5 T cell receptor beta chains were all read from a single sample in a study of cytomegalovirus exposure and HLA in healthy donors. Both 60 Vbeta primers and 13 Jbeta primers went into the PCR. This table comes from immunoSEQ multiplex PCR, and its TCRdb copy is limited to in-frame clones, with some not included. The table shows roughly 110,000 clones, with 70% to 80% occurring only once. Material for sequencing was PBMCs. These receptors all come from a woman aged 25 to 39 in good health and CMV-seropositive.

The chain has TRBV5-1 and TRBJ2-5; 14 nucleotides agree with TRBD2. Looked up from germline, CDR1 is SGHRS and CDR2 is YFSETQ. With V trimmed by 0 bases and J by 7 bases, 11 bases remained unmatched. The CDR3 loop spans 18 amino acids. The CDR3 DNA reads as TGCGCCAGCAGCTTGGACGGACGGACTAGCGGGGGGTGGGGGACCCAGTACTTC. This codes for CASSLDGRTSGGWGTQYF.

The chain combines TRBV7-9 with TRBJ1-2; 8 bases align to TRBD1. This CDR3 is built from 15 residues. The trim removed 0 bases at V and 6 bases at J, leaving 6 bases unmatched. Per germline, CDR1 SEHNR and CDR2 FQNEAQ (reference sequence). CDR3 nucleotide sequence: TGTGCCAGCAGCTTAGCGGTATTGGACAGGGATGGCTACACCTTC. Translating gives CASSLAVLDRDGYTF.

This chain connects TRBV7-9 to TRBJ1-2; the match to TRBD1 covers 7 bases. CDR1 is SEHNR, CDR2 FQNEAQ, per germline (reference sequence). With V trimmed by 5 bases and J by 8 bases, 14 bases remained unmatched. The CDR3 loop spans 15 amino acids. CDR3 sequence (DNA): TGTGCCAGCAGCCCGACAGGGACGGGGTTAGAGGGCTACACCTTC. It specifies CASSPTGTGLEGYTF. The full variable domain, with the rest looked up from reference TRBV7-9 and TRBJ1-2, is DTGVSQNPRHKITKRGQNVTFRCDPISEHNRLYWYRQTLGQGPEFLTYFQNEAQLEKSRLLSDRFSAERPKGSFSTLEIQRTEQGDSAMYLCASSPTGTGLEGYTFGSGTRLTVV.

The genes are TRBV6-5 and TRBJ1-5; no definite D call. V gave up 6 bases and J gave up 7 bases, with 13 bases separating them. Germline V gene data show CDR1 as MNHEY and CDR2 as SVGAGI. The CDR3 extends over 13 amino acids. CDR3 loop: CASRPKGGQPQHF. The CDR3 DNA reads as TGTGCCAGCAGGCCCAAGGGAGGGCAGCCCCAGCATTTT.

The rearrangement joins TRBV2 to TRBJ2-3; TRBD2 matches at 11 bases. The length of the CDR3 is 15 residues. Germline V lookup: CDR1 SNHLY, CDR2 FYNNEI. With 3 bases clipped from V and 7 bases from J, the junction kept 6 bases outside the gene matches. CDR3 protein: CASSDRTSGSNTQYF. CDR3 sequence (DNA): TGTGCCAGCAGTGATCGTACTAGCGGGAGCAATACGCAGTATTTT.